A single sample gave rise to the 16 T cell receptor beta chains below, sequenced in a study of CD8 T cells in ankylosing spondylitis. TCRdb re-analysed the 5' RACE reads in MiXCR, keeping a single row per CDR3 protein. The data show 220,000 or so distinct CDR3 sequences, with under 12% seen just once and roughly 23% held by the top ten. Sequenced material: blood, either unsorted or a sorted T cell fraction (not recorded which). These receptors were obtained from a male donor with ankylosing spondylitis or in good health (not recorded which).

This clonotype was recorded many times. The chain joins TRBV12-3 or TRBV12-4 to TRBJ1-1; no reliable D call. The V gene lost 6 bases and the J gene lost 0 bases, with 8 bases spanning the gap. CDR3 length: 13 amino acids. CDR3 sequence: CASSLSMNTEAFF. The CDR3 DNA sequence: TGTGCCAGCAGCCTAAGTATGAACACTGAAGCTTTCTTT.

This clonotype was found many times. The chain uses TRBV20-1 and TRBJ2-2; weak D call: TRBD1 (6 bases). The germline V gene encodes CDR1 DFQATT and CDR2 SNEGSKA (reference sequence). Trimming took off 2 bases at V and 2 bases at J, with 18 bases between the two ends. The CDR3 is made up of 17 amino acids. The CDR3 nucleotides read TGCAGTGCTAGACTTCCCGACAGGCCCACTAACACCGGGGAGCTGTTTTTT. Amino acid sequence: CSARLPDRPTNTGELFF.

This clonotype was picked up a small number of times. This sequence joins TRBV6-1 and TRBJ1-4; 7 bases line up with TRBD1. Unmatched junction bases numbered 10, after V lost 5 bases and J lost 7 bases. CDR3 size: 15 residues. The germline V gene has CDR1 MNHNS and CDR2 SASEGT. The CDR3, as DNA: TGTGCCAGCAGTCCACGGACAGGTGGGGTTGAAAAACTGTTTTTT. Translating it yields CASSPRTGGVEKLFF.

The chain uses TRBV9 and TRBJ2-3; 8 bases line up with TRBD2. The V gene end was trimmed by 4 bases and the J gene end by 0 bases; junction bases not matched to a gene: 10. The CDR3 loop spans 17 amino acids. From germline, CDR1 is SGDLS and CDR2 YYNGEE. CDR3 sequence reads: CASSPPPKRGSTDTQYF. CDR3 nucleotide sequence: TGTGCCAGCAGCCCCCCCCCCAAGCGGGGGAGCACAGATACGCAGTATTTT.

This clonotype was observed a few times. The chain uses TRBV5-1 and TRBJ2-3; tentative D call: TRBD2 (7 bases). The CDR3 covers 18 residues. Trimming removed 0 bases at V and 5 bases at J, with 22 bases between. CDR1 SGHRS and CDR2 YFSETQ come from the germline V gene. This CDR3 reads CASSLGYGGLSPRDTQYF. In nucleotides, the CDR3 is TGCGCCAGCAGCTTGGGTTACGGGGGGCTCTCCCCAAGAGATACGCAGTATTTT.

This clonotype appeared many times. The chain joins TRBV11-2 to TRBJ2-5, with D perhaps TRBD1 (6 bases). Per the germline V gene, CDR1 is SGHAT and CDR2 is FQNNGV. V was shortened by 5 bases and J by 1 base, with 14 bases between the two germline ends. The CDR3 extends over 15 amino acids. The CDR3: CASSPRTTGQETQYF. The CDR3 DNA is TGTGCCAGCAGCCCACGAACGACAGGCCAAGAGACCCAGTACTTC.

This clonotype has a count of ten or more. V and J are TRBV6-1 and TRBJ2-3; a possible D gene is TRBD2 (5 bases). Germline CDR1 is MNHNS and CDR2 is SASEGT. V was pared by 5 bases and J by 4 bases, with 13 bases between. The CDR3 has 14 amino acids. The CDR3 region has the DNA TGTGCCAGCAGTCCCCGGACTGCATCAGATACGCAGTATTTT. Translating gives CASSPRTASDTQYF.

This clonotype showed up many times. The V call is TRBV18, the J call TRBJ1-5, with D unclear. In germline, CDR1 is KGHSH, CDR2 LQKENI. CDR3 length equals 14 residues. V lost 0 bases and J lost 4, with 7 bases in between. The CDR3 DNA follows: TGTGCCAGCTCACCACCGGACCGTAATCAGCCCCAGCATTTT. It is translated as CASSPPDRNQPQHF.

This clonotype was seen ten or more times. The chain links TRBV5-1 to TRBJ2-1, with 8 bases identical to TRBD1. Germline V gene data show CDR1 as SGHRS and CDR2 as YFSETQ. J was trimmed by 8 bases and V by 1 base; bases with no gene match: 8. The CDR3 loop spans 15 amino acids. This chain's CDR3 is CASSLRAGGSDEQFF. CDR3 coding DNA: TGCGCCAGCAGCTTGAGGGCAGGGGGCAGCGATGAGCAGTTCTTC. The variable domain in full, with the rest retrieved from reference TRBV5-1 and TRBJ2-1, is KAGVTQTPRYLIKTRGQQVTLSCSPISGHRSVSWYQQTPGQGLQFLFEYFSETQRNKGNFPGRFSGRQFSNSRSEMNVSTLELGDSALYLCASSLRAGGSDEQFFGPGTRLTVL.

Ten or more counts support this clonotype. J is TRBJ2-3 and V is TRBV10-3, with 7 bases matching TRBD1. V lost 3 bases and J lost 6; bases outside the gene matches: 6. CDR3 length: 14 amino acids. Looked up from germline, CDR1 is ENHRY and CDR2 is SYGVKD. CDR3: CAISERGPIDTQYF. CDR3 nucleotides: TGTGCCATCAGTGAAAGGGGGCCAATTGATACGCAGTATTTT.

This clonotype was seen many times. V usage is TRBV5-1 and J usage is TRBJ1-5; D unresolved. The germline CDR1 and CDR2 sequences are SGHRS and YFSETQ. The CDR3 is 15 amino acids. Trimming stripped 2 bases from V and 3 bases from J, with 12 bases between. The CDR3 region is CASSFYGGDNQPQHF. CDR3 bases: TGCGCCAGCAGCTTCTACGGTGGAGACAATCAGCCCCAGCATTTT.

The DNA of the CDR3 is TGTGCCAGCAGCTTGGGGCACGCCGGGGGGACCCAGTACTTC. Amino acid sequence: CASSLGHAGGTQYF. This chain joins TRBV5-6 and TRBJ2-5; tentative D call: TRBD2 (6 bases). This CDR3 contains 14 residues. Looked up from germline, CDR1 is SGHDT and CDR2 is YYEEEE. The germline V and J ends were trimmed by 0 bases and 7 bases, with 13 bases remaining between them.

This clonotype rates as medium-sized. The chain links TRBV5-6 to TRBJ2-7, with D possibly matching TRBD1 (5 bases). This CDR3 comprises 14 residues. The germline V gene has CDR1 SGHDT and CDR2 YYEEEE. Trimming removed 2 bases at V and 0 bases at J, with 9 bases between. Written as DNA, the CDR3 is TGTGCCAGCAGCTTAGACAGCAGCTCCTACGAGCAGTACTTC. Its translation: CASSLDSSSYEQYF. The full variable domain, in which reference TRBV5-6 and TRBJ2-7 provide the parts outside the CDR3, is DAGVTQSPTHLIKTRGQQVTLRCSPKSGHDTVSWYQQALGQGPQFIFQYYEEEERQRGNFPDRFSGHQFPNYSSELNVNALLLGDSALYLCASSLDSSSYEQYFGPGTRLTVT.

This clonotype was seen at least ten times. DNA of the CDR3: TGCATCCCGAGGGACGCTGCCTATGGCTACACCTTC. Translation: CIPRDAAYGYTF. V is TRBV20-1 and J is TRBJ1-2; maybe TRBD1 (5 bases). Germline V gives CDR1 DFQATT, CDR2 SNEGSKA (reference sequence). This CDR3 spans 12 amino acids.

This clonotype was observed many times. The chain carries TRBV5-1 and TRBJ1-1; TRBD1 might be the D (6 bases). CDR3 length equals 16 residues. Germline V lookup: CDR1 SGHRS, CDR2 YFSETQ. The ends were cut back, 4 bases at V and 2 bases at J, with 18 bases in the middle. The CDR3 region has the DNA TGCGCCAGCAGCCGAGGGGGGGGGGCGCGTAACACTGAAGCTTTCTTT. Translated, it gives CASSRGGGARNTEAFF.

This clonotype was recorded many times. The chain is built from TRBV28 and TRBJ1-1; D remains unclear. V was cut by 2 bases and J by 4 bases, with 14 bases left in between. CDR1 is MDHEN and CDR2 is SYDVKM in the germline V gene. The CDR3 consists of 15 residues. CDR3 protein: CASSLVLTIPTEAFF. CDR3 in DNA: TGTGCCAGCAGTTTAGTCCTGACAATTCCCACTGAAGCTTTCTTT.